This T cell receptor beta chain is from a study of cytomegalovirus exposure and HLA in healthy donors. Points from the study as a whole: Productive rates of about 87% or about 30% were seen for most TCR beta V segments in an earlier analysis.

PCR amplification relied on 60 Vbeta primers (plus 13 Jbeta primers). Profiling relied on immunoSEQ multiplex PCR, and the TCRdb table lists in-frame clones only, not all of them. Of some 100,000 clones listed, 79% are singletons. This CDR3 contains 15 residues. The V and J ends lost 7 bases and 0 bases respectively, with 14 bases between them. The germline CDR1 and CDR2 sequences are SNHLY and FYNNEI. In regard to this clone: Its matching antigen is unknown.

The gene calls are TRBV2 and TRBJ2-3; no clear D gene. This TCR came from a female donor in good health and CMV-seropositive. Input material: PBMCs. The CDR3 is CASIRESISTDTQYF. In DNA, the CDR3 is TGTGCCAGCATCCGCGAAAGCATAAGCACAGATACGCAGTATTTT. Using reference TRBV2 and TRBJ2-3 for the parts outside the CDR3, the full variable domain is EPEVTQTPSHQVTQMGQEVILRCVPISNHLYFYWYRQILGQKVEFLVSFYNNEISEKSEIFDDQFSVERPDGSNFTLKIRSTKLEDSAMYFCASIRESISTDTQYFGPGTRLTVL.